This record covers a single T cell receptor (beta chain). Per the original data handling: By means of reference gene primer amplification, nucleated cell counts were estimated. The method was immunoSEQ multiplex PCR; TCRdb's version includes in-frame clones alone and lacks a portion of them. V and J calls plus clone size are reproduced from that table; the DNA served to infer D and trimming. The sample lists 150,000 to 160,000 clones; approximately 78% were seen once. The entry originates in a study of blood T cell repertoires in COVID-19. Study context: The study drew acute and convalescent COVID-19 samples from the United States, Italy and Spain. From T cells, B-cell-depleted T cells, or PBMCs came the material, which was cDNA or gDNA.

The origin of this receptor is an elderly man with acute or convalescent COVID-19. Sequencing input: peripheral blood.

The CDR3: CASNHGNTGELFF. CDR3 nucleotides: TGTGCCAGCAACCACGGGAACACCGGGGAGCTGTTTTTT. V usage is TRBV9 and J usage is TRBJ2-2; D is uncertain. V was clipped by 6 bases and J by 1 base, with 7 bases between them. The CDR3 has 13 amino acids. Germline values: CDR1 SGDLS, CDR2 YYNGEE.